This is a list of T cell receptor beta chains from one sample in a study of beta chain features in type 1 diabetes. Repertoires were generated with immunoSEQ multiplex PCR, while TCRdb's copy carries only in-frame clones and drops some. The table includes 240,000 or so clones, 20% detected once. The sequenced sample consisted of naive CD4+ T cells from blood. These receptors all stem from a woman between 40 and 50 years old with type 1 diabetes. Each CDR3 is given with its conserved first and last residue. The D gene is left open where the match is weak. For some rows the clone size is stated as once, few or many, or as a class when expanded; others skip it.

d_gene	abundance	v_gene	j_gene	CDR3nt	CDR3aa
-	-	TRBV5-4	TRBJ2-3	TGTGCCAGCAGCTTTCGAGGACTTGGCACAGATACGCAGTATTTT	CASSFRGLGTDTQYF
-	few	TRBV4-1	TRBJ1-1	TGCGCCAGCAGCCCTGAGAACAGGGTAGAAACTGAAGCTTTCTTT	CASSPENRVETEAFF
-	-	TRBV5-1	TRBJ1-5	TGCGCCAGCAGCTTCGGGGGGCCAGGCAATCAGCCCCAGCATTTT	CASSFGGPGNQPQHF
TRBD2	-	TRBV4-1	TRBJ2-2	TGCGCCAGCAGCCAAATTAGGACTAGCGGGCGCCCCCTAAACACCGGGGAGCTGTTTTTT	CASSQIRTSGRPLNTGELFF
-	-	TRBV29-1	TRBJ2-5	TGCAGCGTTGACCGGGATATTCCTTACTTC	CSVDRDIPYF
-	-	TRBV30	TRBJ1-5	TGTGCCTGGAGTGTACGGAGGAATCAGCCCCAGCATTTT	CAWSVRRNQPQHF
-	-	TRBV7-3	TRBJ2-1	TGTGCCAGCAGCTCATACAGGGAAGAGCAGTTCTTC	CASSSYREEQFF
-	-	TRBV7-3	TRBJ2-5	TGTGCCAGCAGCTTAACTCGGGTGGCGGGGCAAGAGACCCAGTACTTC	CASSLTRVAGQETQYF
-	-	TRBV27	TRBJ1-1	TGTGCCAGCAGTTTACAGTACGATACTGAAGCTTTCTTT	CASSLQYDTEAFF
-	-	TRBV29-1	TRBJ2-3	TGCAGCGTTGACAACACGAGCACAGATACGCAGTATTTT	CSVDNTSTDTQYF
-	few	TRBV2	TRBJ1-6	TGTGCCAGCAGTGGGGTGACAGAGCTAAATTCACCCCTCCACTTT	CASSGVTELNSPLHF
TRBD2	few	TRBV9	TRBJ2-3	TGTGCCAGCAGCGTCTGGTCTAGCGGGGGCACAGATACGCAGTATTTT	CASSVWSSGGTDTQYF
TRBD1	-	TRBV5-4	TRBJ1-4	TGTGCCAGCAGTTCAGGGGGCATGGGTGAAAAACTGTTTTTT	CASSSGGMGEKLFF
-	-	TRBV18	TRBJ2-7	TGTGCCAGCTCTCCAACGAGAGGACAGAGCGAGCAGTACTTC	CASSPTRGQSEQYF
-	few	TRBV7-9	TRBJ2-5	TGTGCCAGCAGCTTACGGGAGAGCCAAGAGACCCAGTACTTC	CASSLRESQETQYF
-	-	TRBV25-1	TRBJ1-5	TGTGCCAGCAGCCCTGGGGGCAGCAATCAGCCCCAGCATTTT	CASSPGGSNQPQHF
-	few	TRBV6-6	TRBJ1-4	TGTGCCAGCAGTTACTCGGGGCAGGGTAGTGAAAAACTGTTTTTT	CASSYSGQGSEKLFF
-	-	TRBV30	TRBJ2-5	TGTGCCTGGGCCCCAGGCGGGTTGCAAGAGACCCAGTACTTC	CAWAPGGLQETQYF
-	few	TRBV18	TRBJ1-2	TGTGCCAGCTCACCATACGAAGCAGGTCGCCTTAACTATGGCTACACCTTC	CASSPYEAGRLNYGYTF
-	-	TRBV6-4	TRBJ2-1	TGTGCCAGCAGTGAATTCTCTGAGAATGAGCAGTTCTTC	CASSEFSENEQFF
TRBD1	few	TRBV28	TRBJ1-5	TGTGCCAGCAGCCCGCCCTGGACAGGGGGCGGCAATCAGCCCCAGCATTTT	CASSPPWTGGGNQPQHF
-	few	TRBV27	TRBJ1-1	TGTGCCAGCAGCTGGGCGGGCTACACTGAAGCTTTCTTT	CASSWAGYTEAFF
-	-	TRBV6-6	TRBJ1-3	TGTGCCAGCAGCAACAAAGCTGGAAACACCATATATTTT	CASSNKAGNTIYF
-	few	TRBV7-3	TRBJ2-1	TGTGCCAGCAGCGCCCGGGGTCCCGGGACTCAAAACAATGAGCAGTTCTTC	CASSARGPGTQNNEQFF
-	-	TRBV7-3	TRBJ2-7	TGTGCCAGCAGCGCAACAGGAGAAGCCTACGAGCAGTACTTC	CASSATGEAYEQYF
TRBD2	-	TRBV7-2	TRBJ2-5	TGTGCCAGCAGCGCGGGCGTAGCGGGGTGGGGGAAGACCCAGTACTTC	CASSAGVAGWGKTQYF
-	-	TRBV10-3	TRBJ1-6	TGTGCCATCAGTGAGTGGGGCCTTTCACCCCTCCACTTT	CAISEWGLSPLHF
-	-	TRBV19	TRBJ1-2	TGTGCCAGTAGTCTCGGACCGGGACTTCCTGATGGCTACACCTTC	CASSLGPGLPDGYTF
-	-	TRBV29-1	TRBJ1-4	TGCAGCGTTGGTCAGGTGTATGAAAAACTGTTTTTT	CSVGQVYEKLFF